This TCR beta chain is drawn from a study of shared clonotypes between healthy human individuals (dated by TCRdb to 2020 to 2021). About the study as a whole: A couple of women and three men aged 18 to 49 years were included in the cohort. Per donor, three plates each were used for CD4 naive and CD4 memory, two for CD8 naive, and one for CD8 memory. The study deeply sequenced blood TCR repertoires of about 5 healthy adults to estimate repertoire size and the extent of clonotype sharing between individuals. To increase sequencing depth and limit assay-specific biases, different laboratories used diverse techniques to prepare libraries and sequence TCR repertoires. Per donor, leukapheresis produced somewhere between about 0.94 and 9.5 billion PBMCs. The study at large found these results: Compared with non-shared clonotypes, the clonotypes found in all four sorted-subset donors had higher generation probabilities. Because the study included a small number of donors, the genetic and exposure-history diversity represented was limited. Sampling was limited to blood, and TCR repertoires in tissue likely differ from TCR repertoires in blood. Larger estimated clonotype richness was generally found for naive subsets than for memory subsets. Based on pairwise subsampling, the degree of clonotype sharing among donors was expected to be affected by sequencing depth. About 5% of naive CD4, more than 3% of naive CD8, roughly 2.5% of memory CD4, and around 0.4% of memory CD8 clonotypes were shared across several donors. Incomplete sequencing was indicated by rarefaction of sorted-subset datasets, despite the large sequencing depth.

With regard to this clone: What this receptor recognizes is not known. No base quality information exists; no much larger clone differs at one position.

Using the deep immunoSEQ assay, TCR CDR3 regions were amplified from genomic DNA by multiplex PCR. Extracted genomic DNA from each cell subset was distributed evenly across all wells of several immunoSEQ 96-well plates, and each plate was treated as a replicate. For sorted subsets, roughly 200 ng of genomic DNA, equivalent to some 30,000 T cell genomes, went into each replicate PCR. Purified libraries were measured with a Qubit 3.0 fluorometer, size-checked on a Bioanalyzer 2100, and measured again with the KAPA Library Quantification kit. Each immunoSEQ 96-well plate was sequenced on its own single-read 150-cycle Illumina NextSeq 550 flow cell. The authors processed their data as follows. Because the immunoSEQ output included only junctional sequences and no quality scores, the filtering could not be the same as the filtering used for full-length reads. To assign V/J genes and CDR3, sequences were annotated using PyIR, a Python wrapper for IgBLAST v1.9, with IMGT germline references. Reads were removed for weak V/J assignments (E-value above 1e-6), missing CDR3, stop codons, out-of-frame junctions, or ambiguous translated residues. V3J clonotypes were defined as sequences sharing an identical inferred V gene, J gene, and CDR3 amino acid sequence. The percentage overlap between two repertoires was calculated by dividing the number of shared unique clonotypes by the size of the smaller repertoire. RTK rarefaction, the Chao1 estimator, and Recon v2.1 estimates of unobserved clonotypes were used to assess repertoire richness. For all TCRbeta clonotypes obtained by the gDNA method from several donors, generation probabilities were computed with OLGA. Drawn from immuneACCESS, this table holds only the in-frame rearrangements with V and J called that TCRdb kept. Clones are partly lost; checked studies trace under half to an unresolved V gene and leave the rest unexplained. V, J and clone size were drawn from that table, and D and trimming were deduced from the DNA. The sample contains some 980,000 clones, over 75% of them found a single time. Of the sample, about 1.5% is held by the ten largest clones.

Donors were healthy HIV-negative adults with no recently reported acute infections or vaccinations. All donors were Caucasian adults living in Nashville, Tennessee, USA. CD4+ T cells were enriched by magnetic negative selection, after which naive cells were positively selected on CD45RA and the negative fraction was taken as the memory subset. Blood was collected by leukapheresis, and PBMCs were isolated by Ficoll-Histopaque density gradient centrifugation and then cryopreserved in liquid nitrogen vapor phase. Analytical flow cytometry was used to check the purity and quantity of each magnetically sorted T cell population. From each sorted fraction, genomic DNA was isolated and quantified by UV absorbance on a Nanodrop 2000c. Source material: memory CD4+ T cells sorted from blood. Per the publication, the cell subset or site label means: CD45RA-negative fraction. This TCR came from a man aged 18 to 30 in good health.

The nucleotide sequence reads as follows: TGTGCCTGGAGTGCCCGGACGGAGGGGGGCTACACCTTC. This sequence encodes CAWSARTEGGYTF. The sequence links TRBV30 to TRBJ1-2; the D region possibly corresponds to TRBD1 (5 bases align). The germline V gene (reference sequence) gives CDR1 as GTSNPN and CDR2 as SVGIG. Spanning cysteine to phenylalanine, the CDR3 consists of 13 amino acids. The retained sequence is limited to the CDR3, 39 bases, with the frame set at the first base. Between the V and J ends, shortened by 1 base and 8 bases respectively, the junction contains 14 bases. Supplemented by the reference TRBV30 and TRBJ1-2 proteins around the CDR3, the complete variable domain is SQTIHQWPATLVQPVGSPLSLECTVEGTSNPNLYWYRQAAGRGLQLLFYSVGIGQISSEVPQNLSASRPQDRQFILSSKKLLLSDSGFYLCAWSARTEGGYTFGSGTRLTVV.